These T cell receptor beta chains were read from a single sample in a study of T cell repertoires in cytomegalovirus infection. Their target antigens are unknown. TCRdb called the reads again in MiXCR, with one record for every CDR3 protein. The table lists 100,000 to 150,000 distinct CDR3 sequences, about 24% of them singletons. The specimen sequenced was PBMCs, sequenced either directly or after in vitro stimulation (not recorded which). These receptors were taken from a human donor in good health (CMV status not recorded). Some clones in this sample may be carry-over from other donors' samples. The CDR3 runs from the conserved cysteine through the conserved F or W. Each record gives: clone size, V gene, J gene, D gene, CDR3 protein, CDR3 DNA. D genes are given only for firm matches. The size of a clone is reported for some rows only, either as once, few or many, or as a class for expanded clones.

.,TRBV20-1,TRBJ2-2,.,CSAPELNTGELFF,TGCAGTGCTCCTGAACTTAACACCGGGGAGCTGTTTTTT
few,TRBV7-6,TRBJ2-7,.,CASSLENLYEQYF,TGTGCCAGCAGCTTAGAGAACCTCTACGAGCAGTACTTC
.,TRBV4-2,TRBJ2-7,.,CASSQVSDRSLYEQYF,TGTGCCAGCAGCCAAGTTTCAGACAGGTCCCTCTACGAGCAGTACTTC
many,TRBV7-6,TRBJ2-3,.,CASSSTVGADTQYF,TGTGCCAGCAGCTCGACAGTAGGAGCGGATACGCAGTATTTT
few,TRBV6-1,TRBJ1-2,.,CASSVGGGLFGYTF,TGTGCCAGCAGTGTTGGAGGGGGGCTTTTTGGCTACACCTTC
few,TRBV4-1,TRBJ1-1,TRBD1,CASSQGGGRGRSEAFF,TGCGCCAGCAGCCAAGGTGGTGGCAGGGGGCGGTCTGAAGCTTTCTTT
.,TRBV7-2,TRBJ2-7,TRBD2,CASKASGTSYEQYF,TGTGCCAGCAAAGCTAGCGGGACCTCCTACGAGCAGTACTTC
medium-sized,TRBV5-5,TRBJ2-7,TRBD1,CASKYRDSLFYEQYF,TGTGCCAGCAAATACCGGGACAGTCTTTTCTACGAGCAGTACTTC
few,TRBV6-2/TRBV6-3,TRBJ1-1,.,CASGITGNTEAFF,TGTGCCAGCGGTATTACAGGGAACACTGAAGCTTTCTTT
.,TRBV7-2,TRBJ2-3,.,CASSQIRDTQYF,TGTGCCAGCAGTCAGATCAGGGATACGCAGTATTTT
.,TRBV24-1,TRBJ2-1,.,CATSDPAAELSSYNEQFF,TGTGCCACCAGTGACCCTGCCGCGGAATTGAGCTCCTACAATGAGCAGTTCTTC
many,TRBV7-2,TRBJ2-7,TRBD2,CASSFGLAGAYEQYF,TGTGCCAGCAGCTTCGGACTAGCGGGAGCTTACGAGCAGTACTTC
few,TRBV7-2,TRBJ1-5,.,CASSFRGGQPQHF,TGTGCCAGCAGCTTCCGGGGGGGTCAGCCCCAGCATTTT
few,TRBV12-3/TRBV12-4,TRBJ1-1,.,CASSLTGSGAFF,TGTGCCAGCAGTCTCACGGGGAGTGGAGCTTTCTTT
many,TRBV7-2,TRBJ1-5,.,CASSFGPVNQPQHF,TGTGCCAGCAGCTTCGGGCCTGTAAATCAGCCCCAGCATTTT
many,TRBV7-8,TRBJ1-3,TRBD1,CASSHGQGAGGNTIYF,TGTGCCAGCAGCCACGGACAGGGGGCAGGGGGAAACACCATATATTTT
few,TRBV7-8,TRBJ1-1,.,CASSLLEGSTEAFF,TGTGCCAGCAGCTTATTGGAGGGGTCCACTGAAGCTTTCTTT
.,TRBV24-1,TRBJ2-5,.,CATSFGGKETQYF,TGTGCCACCAGTTTTGGGGGCAAGGAGACCCAGTACTTC
few,TRBV18,TRBJ2-3,TRBD2,CASSPPTSGRAADTQYF,TGTGCCAGCTCACCACCGACGAGCGGGAGAGCTGCAGATACGCAGTATTTT
.,TRBV7-9,TRBJ2-1,.,CASSYSLAYNEQFF,TGTGCCAGCAGCTATAGCCTAGCCTACAATGAGCAGTTCTTC
.,TRBV5-4,TRBJ1-2,TRBD1,CASSGTGLGYGYTF,TGTGCCAGCAGCGGGACAGGGTTGGGCTATGGCTACACCTTC
hyperexpanded,TRBV27,TRBJ2-7,TRBD1,CASSLQGANYEQYF,TGTGCCAGCAGTCTACAGGGGGCGAACTACGAGCAGTACTTC
.,TRBV27,TRBJ2-4,.,CASKFTGTPMRDIQYF,TGTGCCAGCAAATTTACCGGGACACCTATGCGGGACATTCAGTACTTC
.,TRBV20-1,TRBJ2-3,.,CSAREQRRSTDTQYF,TGCAGTGCTAGAGAGCAGCGGAGAAGCACAGATACGCAGTATTTT
few,TRBV7-7,TRBJ2-3,.,CASSLGGLGGDTQYF,TGTGCTAGCAGCTTAGGGGGACTGGGAGGCGATACGCAGTATTTT
many,TRBV7-2,TRBJ2-1,.,CASSLVGAGGNEQFF,TGTGCCAGCAGCTTAGTGGGGGCCGGGGGCAATGAGCAGTTCTTC
few,TRBV7-3,TRBJ1-1,TRBD1,CASSMDRAPDTEAFF,TGTGCCAGCAGCATGGACAGGGCTCCCGACACTGAAGCTTTCTTT
.,TRBV5-4,TRBJ2-1,TRBD2,CASSLAGHSPYNEQFF,TGTGCCAGCAGCCTAGCGGGCCATAGCCCATACAATGAGCAGTTCTTC
.,TRBV12-3/TRBV12-4,TRBJ2-3,TRBD2,CASSFGAAGGPLADTQYF,TGTGCCAGCAGTTTCGGAGCGGCGGGAGGGCCTCTCGCAGATACGCAGTATTTT
few,TRBV11-2,TRBJ2-1,.,CASSQGRTYNEQFF,TGTGCCAGCAGCCAGGGACGAACCTACAATGAGCAGTTCTTC
.,TRBV7-2,TRBJ1-3,.,CASSNFGGFGNTIYF,TGTGCCAGCAGCAATTTCGGGGGGTTCGGAAACACCATATATTTT
many,TRBV11-2,TRBJ1-2,.,CASSLAVNYGYTF,TGTGCCAGCAGCTTAGCTGTTAACTATGGCTACACCTTC
.,TRBV19,TRBJ1-5,.,CASSRSRDALNQPQHF,TGTGCCAGTAGCCGGAGCCGGGACGCCCTCAATCAGCCCCAGCATTTT
many,TRBV7-7,TRBJ2-5,.,CASSPSSSQETQYF,TGTGCTAGCAGTCCTTCCTCCAGCCAAGAGACCCAGTACTTC
.,TRBV5-6,TRBJ1-4,.,CASSLEGIGIEKLFF,TGTGCCAGCAGCTTGGAGGGGATAGGGATTGAAAAACTGTTTTTT
.,TRBV24-1,TRBJ2-1,.,CATSDRRGEQFF,TGTGCCACCAGTGACAGGAGAGGTGAGCAGTTCTTC
.,TRBV12-3/TRBV12-4,TRBJ2-3,.,CASKPGLSTDTQYF,TGTGCCAGCAAGCCGGGGCTTAGCACAGATACGCAGTATTTT
few,TRBV5-6,TRBJ2-1,TRBD2,CASSLVSREGDEQFF,TGTGCCAGCAGCTTGGTTAGCCGGGAGGGAGATGAGCAGTTCTTC
.,TRBV27,TRBJ2-1,.,CASSPRIPNEQFF,TGTGCCAGCAGTCCCCGGATACCCAATGAGCAGTTCTTC
.,TRBV4-3,TRBJ2-1,TRBD2,CASSQETSGNSVSYNEQFF,TGCGCCAGCAGCCAAGAGACTAGCGGGAATAGTGTCTCCTACAATGAGCAGTTCTTC
few,TRBV6-5,TRBJ2-2,TRBD2,CASSYSTSGISGELFF,TGTGCCAGCAGTTACTCGACTAGCGGGATAAGCGGGGAGCTGTTTTTT
.,TRBV12-3/TRBV12-4,TRBJ2-1,TRBD2,CASRSPSGSINEQFF,TGTGCCAGCAGGAGCCCTAGCGGGAGCATCAATGAGCAGTTCTTC
.,TRBV5-1,TRBJ1-5,TRBD1,CASSLEGQDYQPQHF,TGCGCCAGCAGCTTGGAGGGACAGGATTATCAGCCCCAGCATTTT
.,TRBV27,TRBJ2-1,TRBD1,CASTGQDSSYNEQFF,TGTGCCAGCACTGGACAGGACAGCTCCTACAATGAGCAGTTCTTC
few,TRBV12-3/TRBV12-4,TRBJ2-1,.,CASSWKVGYNEQFF,TGTGCCAGCTCTTGGAAGGTGGGATACAATGAGCAGTTCTTC
.,TRBV19,TRBJ2-1,.,CARNRLPNEQFF,TGTGCCAGAAACAGGCTCCCCAATGAGCAGTTCTTC